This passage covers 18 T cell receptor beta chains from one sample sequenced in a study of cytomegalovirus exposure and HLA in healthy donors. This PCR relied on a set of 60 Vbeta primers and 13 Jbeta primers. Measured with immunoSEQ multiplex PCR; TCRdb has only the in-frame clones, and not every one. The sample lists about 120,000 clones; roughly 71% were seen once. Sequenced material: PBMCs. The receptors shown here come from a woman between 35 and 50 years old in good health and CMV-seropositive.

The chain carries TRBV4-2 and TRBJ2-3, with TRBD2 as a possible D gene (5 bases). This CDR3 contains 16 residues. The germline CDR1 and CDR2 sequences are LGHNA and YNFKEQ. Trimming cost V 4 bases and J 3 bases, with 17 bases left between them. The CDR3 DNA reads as TGTGCCAGCAGCCCAACCCCGGGGTCGGGTACAGATACGCAGTATTTT. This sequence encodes CASSPTPGSGTDTQYF.

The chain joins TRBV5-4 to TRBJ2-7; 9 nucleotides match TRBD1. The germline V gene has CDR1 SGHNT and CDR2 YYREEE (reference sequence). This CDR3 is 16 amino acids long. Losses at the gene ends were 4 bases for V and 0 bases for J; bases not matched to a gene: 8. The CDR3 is CASSEPGQGNSYEQYF. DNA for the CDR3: TGTGCCAGCAGCGAACCGGGACAGGGAAACTCCTACGAGCAGTACTTC. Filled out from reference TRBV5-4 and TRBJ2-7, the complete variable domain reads ETGVTQSPTHLIKTRGQQVTLRCSSQSGHNTVSWYQQALGQGPQFIFQYYREEENGRGNFPPRFSGLQFPNYSSELNVNALELDDSALYLCASSEPGQGNSYEQYFGPGTRLTVT.

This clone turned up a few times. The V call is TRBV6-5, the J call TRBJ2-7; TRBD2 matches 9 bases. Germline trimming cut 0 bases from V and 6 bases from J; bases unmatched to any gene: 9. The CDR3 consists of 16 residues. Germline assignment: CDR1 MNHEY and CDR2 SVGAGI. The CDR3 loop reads CASSYSGGRGVFEQYF. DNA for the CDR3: TGTGCCAGCAGTTACTCCGGCGGGAGGGGGGTATTCGAGCAGTACTTC.

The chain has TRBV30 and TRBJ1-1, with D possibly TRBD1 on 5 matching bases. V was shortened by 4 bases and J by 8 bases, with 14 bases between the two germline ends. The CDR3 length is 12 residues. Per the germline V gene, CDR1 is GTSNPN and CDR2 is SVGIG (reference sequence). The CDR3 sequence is CAWIPAAGEAFF. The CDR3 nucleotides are TGTGCCTGGATCCCAGCCGCAGGGGAAGCTTTCTTT.

CDR3 nucleotides: TGTGCCAGCAGTGAGGGCTTTGGCTACACCTTC. It is translated as CASSEGFGYTF. The V call is TRBV25-1, the J call TRBJ1-2; the D is unclear. CDR1 is MGHDK, CDR2 SYGVNS, per germline. The CDR3 has 11 amino acids. V gave up 3 bases and J gave up 7 bases, with 6 bases separating them.

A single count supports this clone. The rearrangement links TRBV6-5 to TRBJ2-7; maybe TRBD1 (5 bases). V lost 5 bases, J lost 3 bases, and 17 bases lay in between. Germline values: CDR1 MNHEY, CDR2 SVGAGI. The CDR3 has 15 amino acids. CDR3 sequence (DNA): TGTGCCAGCAGTACAGGCGCTAACTCATTCTACGAGCAGTACTTC. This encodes CASSTGANSFYEQYF.

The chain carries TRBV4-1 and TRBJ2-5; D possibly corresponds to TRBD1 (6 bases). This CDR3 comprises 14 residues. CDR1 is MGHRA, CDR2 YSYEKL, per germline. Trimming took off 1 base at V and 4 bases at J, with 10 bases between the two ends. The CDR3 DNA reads TGCGCCAGCAGCCAAGTACTGGGGGCAGAGACCCAGTACTTC. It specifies CASSQVLGAETQYF.

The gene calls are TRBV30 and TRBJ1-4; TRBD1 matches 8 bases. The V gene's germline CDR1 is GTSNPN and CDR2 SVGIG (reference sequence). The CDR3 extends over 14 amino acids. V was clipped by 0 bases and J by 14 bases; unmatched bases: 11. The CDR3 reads CAWSVDPQGGRLFF. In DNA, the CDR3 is TGTGCCTGGAGTGTAGACCCACAGGGGGGACGGCTGTTTTTT.

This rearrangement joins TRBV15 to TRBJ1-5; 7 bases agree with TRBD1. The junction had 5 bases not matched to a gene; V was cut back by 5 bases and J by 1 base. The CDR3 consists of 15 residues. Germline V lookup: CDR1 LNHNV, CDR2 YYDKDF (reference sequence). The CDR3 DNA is TGTGCCACCAGCTCCGACAGGGCGAGCAATCAGCCCCAGCATTTT. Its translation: CATSSDRASNQPQHF.

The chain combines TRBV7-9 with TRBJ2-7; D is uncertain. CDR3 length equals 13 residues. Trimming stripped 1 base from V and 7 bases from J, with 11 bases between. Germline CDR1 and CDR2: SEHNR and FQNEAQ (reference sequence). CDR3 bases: TGTGCCAGCAGCTTAGGCGGAAACGGGGAGCAGTACTTC. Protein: CASSLGGNGEQYF.

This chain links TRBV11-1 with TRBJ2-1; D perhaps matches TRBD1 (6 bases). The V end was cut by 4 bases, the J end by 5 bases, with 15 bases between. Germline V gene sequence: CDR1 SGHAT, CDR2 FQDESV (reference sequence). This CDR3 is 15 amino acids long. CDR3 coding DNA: TGTGCCAGCAGCTGGGCCTTGACAGGCAACAATGAGCAGTTCTTC. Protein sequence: CASSWALTGNNEQFF.

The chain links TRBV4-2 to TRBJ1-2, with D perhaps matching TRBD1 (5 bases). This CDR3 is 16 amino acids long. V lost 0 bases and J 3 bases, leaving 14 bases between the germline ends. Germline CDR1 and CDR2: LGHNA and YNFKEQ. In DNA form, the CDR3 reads TGTGCCAGCAGCCAAGATATCGTCGGACACTACTATGGCTACACCTTC. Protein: CASSQDIVGHYYGYTF.

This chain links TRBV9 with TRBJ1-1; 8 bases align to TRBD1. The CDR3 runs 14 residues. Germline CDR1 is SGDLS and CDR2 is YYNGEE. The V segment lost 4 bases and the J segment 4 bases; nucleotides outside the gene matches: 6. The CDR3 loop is CASSPRQGSTEAFF. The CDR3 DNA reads TGTGCCAGCAGCCCCCGACAGGGGAGCACTGAAGCTTTCTTT. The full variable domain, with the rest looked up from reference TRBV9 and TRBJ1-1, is DSGVTQTPKHLITATGQRVTLRCSPRSGDLSVYWYQQSLDQGLQFLIQYYNGEERAKGNILERFSAQQFPDLHSELNLSSLELGDSALYFCASSPRQGSTEAFFGQGTRLTVV.

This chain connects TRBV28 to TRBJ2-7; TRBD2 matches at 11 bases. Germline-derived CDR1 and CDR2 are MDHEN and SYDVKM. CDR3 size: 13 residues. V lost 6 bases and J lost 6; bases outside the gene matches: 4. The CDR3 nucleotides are TGTGCCAGCAGCCCCGGGACTAGCGGCGAGCAGTACTTC. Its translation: CASSPGTSGEQYF.

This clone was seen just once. CDR3 DNA sequence: TGTGCCAGCAGCGCCCAGTACGGCACAGATACGCAGTATTTT. Its protein product is CASSAQYGTDTQYF. V usage is TRBV9 and J usage is TRBJ2-3; D gene unclear. The germline CDR1 and CDR2 sequences are SGDLS and YYNGEE. V was cut by 3 bases and J by 1 base, with 9 bases left in between. There are 14 residues in the CDR3. Full variable domain (rest looked up from reference TRBV9 and TRBJ2-3): DSGVTQTPKHLITATGQRVTLRCSPRSGDLSVYWYQQSLDQGLQFLIQYYNGEERAKGNILERFSAQQFPDLHSELNLSSLELGDSALYFCASSAQYGTDTQYFGPGTRLTVL.

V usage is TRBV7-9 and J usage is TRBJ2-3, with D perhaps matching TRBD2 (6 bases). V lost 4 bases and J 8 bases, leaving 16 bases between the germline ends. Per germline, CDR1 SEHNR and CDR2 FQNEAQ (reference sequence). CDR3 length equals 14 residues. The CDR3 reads CASSSTGDSLTQYF. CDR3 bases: TGTGCCAGCAGCTCAACCGGGGACTCCCTTACGCAGTATTTT.

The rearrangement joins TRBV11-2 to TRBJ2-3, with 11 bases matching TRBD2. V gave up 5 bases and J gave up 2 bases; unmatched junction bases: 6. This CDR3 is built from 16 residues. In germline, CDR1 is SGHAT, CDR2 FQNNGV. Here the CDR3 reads CASSLSGRVVTDTQYF. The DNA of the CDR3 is TGTGCCAGCAGCCTTAGCGGGAGGGTCGTCACAGATACGCAGTATTTT.

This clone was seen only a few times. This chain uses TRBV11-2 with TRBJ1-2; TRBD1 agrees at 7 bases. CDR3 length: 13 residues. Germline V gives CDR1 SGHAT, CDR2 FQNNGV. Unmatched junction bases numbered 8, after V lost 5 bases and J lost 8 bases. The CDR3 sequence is CASSPDRVGGYTF. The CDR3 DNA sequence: TGTGCCAGCAGCCCCGACAGGGTGGGCGGCTACACCTTC.